This is a list of T cell receptor beta chains from one sample in a study of blood T cell repertoires in COVID-19. Data came from immunoSEQ multiplex PCR; TCRdb stores just in-frame clones and leaves some out. The profile shows about 120,000 clones, roughly four fifths of them singletons. Sequenced sample: peripheral blood. These receptors originate from a man younger than 45 with COVID-19, enrolled during active disease. CDR3s leave out the opening cysteine and the closing phenylalanine or tryptophan.

>TRBV10-3|TRBJ1-2
ANSQGNYGYT
>TRBV15|TRBJ2-1
ATSTRVNEQF
>TRBV18|TRBJ1-1
ASSPLGDTEAF
>TRBV18|TRBJ1-1
ASSPQVGRYRGAF
>TRBV7-8|TRBJ2-2
ASSPRTSGIGGELF
>TRBV7-2|TRBJ2-7
ASSLTLTSGTYEQY
>TRBV12-3/TRBV12-4|TRBJ2-7
ASSLDRRYGQY
>TRBV5-5|TRBJ2-1
ASTGSGGGLNEQF
>TRBV5-6|TRBJ1-6
ASSLVRNSPLH
>TRBV10-3|TRBJ2-7
AISVGQGYEQY
>TRBV28|TRBJ1-2
ASSFGQGVSNYGYT
>TRBV7-2|TRBJ1-2
ASSLPGGYGYT
>TRBV6-4|TRBJ1-2
ASSDSLDSQTRYGYT
>TRBV28|TRBJ1-5
ASSSLRGQGANQPQH
>TRBV6-2/TRBV6-3|TRBJ2-5
ASSPLAGGPVETQY
>TRBV5-1|TRBJ1-1
ASSWGTGRNTEAF
>TRBV30|TRBJ2-7
AWSAGYEQY
>TRBV13|TRBJ2-1
ASSSAGGPHNEQF
>TRBV7-2|TRBJ1-2
ASSLRQDYGYT
>TRBV9|TRBJ1-2
ASSVEGTGWDGYT
>TRBV14|TRBJ1-1
ASSALTGKATEAF
>TRBV11-2|TRBJ1-3
ASSPNRGLRNTIY
>TRBV10-1|TRBJ1-5
ASSLAVWDRLPYSNQPQH
>TRBV30|TRBJ1-5
AWSVQVNQPQH
>TRBV6-5|TRBJ2-7
ASSSPMRASYEQY
>TRBV5-4|TRBJ1-2
ASSLEGTGANGYT
>TRBV29-1|TRBJ2-2
SVGTGGGRELF
>TRBV28|TRBJ2-1
AHRASGGHEQF
>TRBV19|TRBJ2-7
ASSHFPTGWAEQY
>TRBV4-1|TRBJ2-1
ASSRALAVSSYNEQF
>TRBV2|TRBJ1-4
AIQGARLQKLF
>TRBV7-6|TRBJ2-7
ASSSGSGSSPYEQY
>TRBV6-5|TRBJ1-2
ASSPQGSLAGGYT
>TRBV5-3|TRBJ1-5
ARSSTGGEGSNQPQH
>TRBV29-1|TRBJ1-2
SVVDRAGVGYT
>TRBV28|TRBJ1-2
ASSFRSRFSGYT
>TRBV11-3|TRBJ2-5
ASSFPDGKETQY
>TRBV29-1|TRBJ1-2
SAQEGSYGYT
>TRBV28|TRBJ2-3
ASSLPGLVGPDTQY
>TRBV7-3|TRBJ1-6
ASSPGTINSPLH
>TRBV28|TRBJ2-1
ASSPYRLREGLDEQF
>TRBV18|TRBJ2-3
ASSPASRTDTQY